This T cell receptor (beta chain) was sequenced in a study of T cells in Graves' hyperthyroidism and ophthalmopathy (dated by TCRdb to between 2017 and 2020). About the study as a whole: To identify distinguishing TCR V-J signatures, a discovery cohort of around 98 patients was used, comprising 40 to 45 with Graves' ophthalmopathy and 57 with stable Graves' hyperthyroidism. Whether ophthalmopathy could be predicted prospectively was tested in an independent validation cohort made up of 18 hyperthyroidism patients plus 17 patients who later progressed to ophthalmopathy. The study also compared thyroid tissue and blood T-cell repertoires from a handful of Graves' hyperthyroidism patients. After blood sampling, hyperthyroidism patients were treated with methimazole at a starting dose of 30 mg daily, and ophthalmopathy patients were treated with high-dose intravenous methylprednisolone. The paper describes TCR Vbeta CDR3 sequencing of 120 to 150 peripheral blood samples, made up of approximately 40 ophthalmopathy patients, more than 70 hyperthyroidism patients and 17 progressor patients. The 85 to 100 discovery patients were divided at random into training and test sets in a 7:3 ratio.

Here is what the overall study found, with its caveats: In cross-validation, a model built on a 13 V-J signature told ophthalmopathy apart from stable hyperthyroidism with about 90% sensitivity and 81% to 82% specificity, and in testing the same model reached 80%/75%. Sample size was not statistically predetermined, and blinding of investigators to group allocation was not performed. During validation, the model predicted progression to ophthalmopathy a median of approximately six months ahead of onset, with 70.59% sensitivity and less than 85% specificity. Most expanded thyroid clonotypes (frequency above 0.001) were also detected in blood, suggesting blood repertoires may reflect thyroid immune responses.

This clonotype has more than one count but fewer than ten. Which antigen it targets is not known. This may stem from a read error, because a much larger clone lies one nucleotide away. Any patient with an uncontrolled infection, another autoimmune disease, pregnancy or lactation was excluded. Diagnoses were based on clinical symptoms, serum thyroxine and TRAb, thyroid ultrasound and orbital computed tomography. Total RNA was extracted using Trizol reagent, and RNA quality was assessed on an Agilent 2100 Bioanalyzer. Trimming costs V 5 bases and J 2 bases, and their ends lie 16 bases apart. The CDR3, from cysteine to phenylalanine, totals 15 residues. The sequence is cut down to CDR3 DNA, 45 bases in frame from base 1. Taken from the germline V gene (reference sequence), the CDR1 and CDR2 loops are MNHNY and SVGAGI. Amplification of TCR beta CDR3 regions was carried out from RNA transcripts. The TCR CDR3 was subjected to a first round of RT-PCR using the HTBI primer set and the Qiagen OneStep RT-PCR kit. The libraries were constructed in a second round of multiplex PCR and then size-selected and purified. Libraries were sequenced paired-end with 100 bp reads on an Illumina HiSeq2000. In the paper's pipeline: SOAPnuke was used to process the raw data, removing reads that contained adapters or uncalled bases, had a mean Phred below 15, or lacked an exact match to the constant primer or identifier. COPE v1.2.5 was used to merge high-quality paired reads, and clonotypes were defined as unique nucleotide sequences. MiTCR v1.1 was used to align the clonotypes against IMGT TRBV, TRBD and TRBJ reference segments. The analysis was restricted to V-J combinations with a frequency above 0.0001, which together covered 99.2% of the repertoires. A TCS score was defined as the ratio between F50 (clonal expansion) and ExV (chaos), using BLOSUM62-based TCRdist between CDR3 peptides within each V-J. Welch's t-statistics and random forest reduced 500 to 650 V-J features to around 14, which were used in a naive Bayes classifier (R e1071). Thyroid-blood repertoire similarity was quantified with the Morisita-Horn index. TCRdb reworked the public reads: Q25 trimming with fastp, MiXCR clone assembly, productive beta chains retained. Each entry merges the rows of one CDR3 protein and shows their most common DNA and genes. These V and J calls are TCRdb output, not the study's own analysis. The sample includes 450,000 to 700,000 distinct CDR3 sequences, with more than 45% observed a single time. The ten biggest clones cover about 20% of the sample.

This TCR was recovered from an adult woman with Graves' disease, either hyperthyroidism or ophthalmopathy (not recorded which). Sample: peripheral blood or thyroid tissue (not recorded which). Recombination connected TRBV6-6 to TRBJ2-7; the D gene could be TRBD1 or TRBD2, each one agreeing over 5 bases. The CDR3 reads as follows: CASSARGRWPYEQYF. The base sequence is TGTGCCAGCAGTGCACGGGGACGGTGGCCCTACGAGCAGTACTTC.